These 13 T cell receptor beta chains came from one sample sequenced in a study of shared clonotypes between healthy human individuals. Method: immunoSEQ multiplex PCR; TCRdb's copy keeps in-frame clones and lacks some. In the table there are fewer than 600,000 clones, about 80% of which are singletons. Sequenced sample: PBMCs. These TCRs come from a middle-aged woman in good health. Some clones in this sample may be carry-over from other donors' samples.

V is TRBV7-3 and J is TRBJ1-1; D not resolved. Germline loops: CDR1 SGHTA, CDR2 FQGTGA. The CDR3 covers 13 residues. Trimming took off 0 bases at V and 7 bases at J, with 9 bases between the two ends. The CDR3 reads CASSLTDGGEAFF. The CDR3 coding sequence is TGTGCCAGCAGCTTAACGGACGGTGGTGAAGCTTTCTTT.

The V call is TRBV19, the J call TRBJ2-1; 10 nucleotides match TRBD2. The CDR3 sequence is 14 residues long. Germline V lookup: CDR1 LNHDA, CDR2 SQIVND (reference sequence). Losses at the gene ends were 2 bases for V and 14 bases for J; bases not matched to a gene: 9. The CDR3 DNA reads TGTGCCAGTAGTATAAGAGTTAGCGGGAGGTTGGAGTTCTTC. Protein product: CASSIRVSGRLEFF.

The chain has TRBV4-1 and TRBJ2-4; D remains ambiguous. V shed 4 bases and J shed 8 bases, with 12 bases lying between them. Germline CDR1 is MGHRA and CDR2 is YSYEKL. The CDR3 contains 13 residues. CDR3 DNA: TGCGCCAGCAGCCGAACAAGGATTGACATTCAGTACTTC. Translated: CASSRTRIDIQYF.

The rearrangement uses TRBV11-2 and TRBJ2-7; D not certain. The V gene's germline CDR1 is SGHAT and CDR2 FQNNGV. Trimming pared 3 bases from V and 2 bases from J, leaving 14 bases between. The CDR3 runs 15 residues. CDR3 nucleotides: TGTGCCAGCAGCTTGGAACTAAATCCGGCCTACGAGCAGTACTTC. Protein sequence: CASSLELNPAYEQYF.

The rearrangement uses TRBV5-6 and TRBJ2-2; TRBD2 might be the D (6 bases). Germline V gives CDR1 SGHDT, CDR2 YYEEEE. This CDR3 spans 16 amino acids. V shed 2 bases and J shed 1 base, with 12 bases lying between them. The DNA for the CDR3 is TGTGCCAGCAGCTTAGGACTATGGGGGAACACCGGGGAGCTGTTTTTT. It is translated as CASSLGLWGNTGELFF. Together with reference TRBV5-6 and TRBJ2-2, the CDR3 gives the full variable domain: DAGVTQSPTHLIKTRGQQVTLRCSPKSGHDTVSWYQQALGQGPQFIFQYYEEEERQRGNFPDRFSGHQFPNYSSELNVNALLLGDSALYLCASSLGLWGNTGELFFGEGSRLTVL.

The chain has TRBV9 and TRBJ1-1, with D possibly being TRBD1 (5 bases). The V and J ends lost 5 bases and 3 bases respectively, with 11 bases between them. The CDR3 is 13 residues long. Germline CDR1 is SGDLS and CDR2 is YYNGEE. DNA for the CDR3: TGTGCCAGCAGAAGACAGAGTGACACTGAAGCTTTCTTT. Protein product: CASRRQSDTEAFF.

This chain uses TRBV2 with TRBJ2-1; possibly TRBD2 for D (7 bases). Trimming cost V 7 bases and J 6 bases, with 22 bases left between them. The germline V gene has CDR1 SNHLY and CDR2 FYNNEI. CDR3 length equals 16 residues. CDR3 protein: CASIPFRGRAPNEQFF. The CDR3 coding sequence is TGTGCCAGCATCCCTTTTAGGGGGAGGGCCCCCAATGAGCAGTTCTTC.

This chain connects TRBV11-2 to TRBJ2-7, with TRBD1 identical over 12 bases. CDR3 length: 14 amino acids. Per the germline V gene, CDR1 is SGHAT and CDR2 is FQNNGV. Trimming took 7 bases from V and 2 from J; bases not matched to a gene: 3. Here the CDR3 reads CASTGTGGAYEQYF. In nucleotides, the CDR3 is TGTGCCAGCACCGGGACAGGGGGCGCCTACGAGCAGTACTTC.

The J gene is TRBJ2-5, the V gene TRBV11-3; the D is unclear. The CDR3 has 14 amino acids. Germline V gene data show CDR1 as SGHNT and CDR2 as YENEEA. Trimming pared 2 bases from V and 2 bases from J, leaving 9 bases between. CDR3 loop: CASSLSGYQETQYF. CDR3 DNA: TGTGCCAGCAGCTTATCTGGGTATCAAGAGACCCAGTACTTC. Together with reference TRBV11-3 and TRBJ2-5, the CDR3 gives the full variable domain: EAGVVQSPRYKIIEKKQPVAFWCNPISGHNTLYWYLQNLGQGPELLIRYENEEAVDDSQLPKDRFSAERLKGVDSTLKIQPAELGDSAVYLCASSLSGYQETQYFGPGTRLLVL.

The chain couples TRBV19 to TRBJ2-4; 7 bases map to TRBD1. Germline CDR1 LNHDA, CDR2 SQIVND (reference sequence). The CDR3 contains 16 residues. V dropped 5 bases and J dropped 0; count of bases not matched to a gene: 7. For the CDR3, the DNA is TGTGCCAGTAGTCCCACAGGGGTACTAGCCAAAAACATTCAGTACTTC. Encoded protein: CASSPTGVLAKNIQYF. Using reference TRBV19 and TRBJ2-4 for the parts outside the CDR3, the full variable domain is DGGITQSPKYLFRKEGQNVTLSCEQNLNHDAMYWYRQDPGQGLRLIYYSQIVNDFQKGDIAEGYSVSREKKESFPLTVTSAQKNPTAFYLCASSPTGVLAKNIQYFGAGTRLSVL.

The rearrangement uses TRBV4-2 and TRBJ2-7; 14 nucleotides agree with TRBD2. The V gene's germline CDR1 is LGHNA and CDR2 YNFKEQ. The CDR3 is 15 amino acids. V lost 5 bases, J lost 3 bases, and 3 bases stayed unmatched. CDR3 coding DNA: TGTGCCAGCAGCTTTGGGACTAGCGGGAGCTACGAGCAGTACTTC. Its protein product is CASSFGTSGSYEQYF.

This sequence joins TRBV10-1 and TRBJ2-7; 8 nucleotides match TRBD1. The V and J ends lost 0 bases and 7 bases, in that order; junction bases with no gene match: 11. The CDR3 is made up of 16 amino acids. Germline loops: CDR1 WNHNN, CDR2 SYGVQD (reference sequence). The CDR3 DNA sequence: TGCGCCAGCAGTGAGTCGATGGGGCAGGGGGCGAGAGAGCAGTACTTC. This translates into CASSESMGQGAREQYF.

The V gene is TRBV9, the J gene TRBJ2-1; 7 bases are shared with TRBD2. Germline CDR1 SGDLS, CDR2 YYNGEE. The CDR3 length is 15 residues. V lost 3 bases, J lost 7 bases, and 10 bases stayed unmatched. As DNA, the CDR3 is TGTGCCAGCAGCGGGACTGCGGGAGCGCGGAATGAGCAGTTCTTC. Protein: CASSGTAGARNEQFF. Drawing the rest from reference TRBV9 and TRBJ2-1, the complete variable domain is DSGVTQTPKHLITATGQRVTLRCSPRSGDLSVYWYQQSLDQGLQFLIQYYNGEERAKGNILERFSAQQFPDLHSELNLSSLELGDSALYFCASSGTAGARNEQFFGPGTRLTVL.